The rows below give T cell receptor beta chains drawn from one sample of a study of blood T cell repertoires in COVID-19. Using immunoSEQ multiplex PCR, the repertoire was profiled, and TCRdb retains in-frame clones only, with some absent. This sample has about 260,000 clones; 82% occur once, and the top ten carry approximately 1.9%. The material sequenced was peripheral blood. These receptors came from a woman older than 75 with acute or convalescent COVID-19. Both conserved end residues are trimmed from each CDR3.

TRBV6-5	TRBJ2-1	ASSYSPGGARNEQF
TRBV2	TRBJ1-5	ASSDREGQPQH
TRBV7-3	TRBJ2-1	ASSLTQTGGYEQF
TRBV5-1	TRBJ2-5	ASSKLAGQETQY
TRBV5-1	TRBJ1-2	ASSLGTGSVGYT
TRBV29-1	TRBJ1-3	SVGGAGNTIY
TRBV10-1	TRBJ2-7	ASKKGGTESSYEQY
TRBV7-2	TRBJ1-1	ASSETPNTEAF
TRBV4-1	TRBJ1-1	ASSQSPFTGDLQEAF
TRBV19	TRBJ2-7	ASARASGGTYEQY
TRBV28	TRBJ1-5	ASSLDRVQPQH
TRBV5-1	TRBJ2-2	ASSLALGSSGGLNTGELF
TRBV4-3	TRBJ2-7	ASSAKEGPYEQY
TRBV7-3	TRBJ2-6	ASSLSGSSGANVLT
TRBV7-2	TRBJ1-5	ASSSTTGLNQPQH
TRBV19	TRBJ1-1	ASSIAGQGSEAF
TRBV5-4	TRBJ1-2	ASSPAGQDAGYT
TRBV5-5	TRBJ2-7	ASSLNNYEQY
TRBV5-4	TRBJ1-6	ASSFQRGKNSPLH
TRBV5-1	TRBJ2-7	ASRTDSYEQY
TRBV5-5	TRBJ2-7	ASSPDSSYEQY
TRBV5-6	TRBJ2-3	ASSQPGQRYTDTQY
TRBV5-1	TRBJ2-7	ASSLGGRSYEQY
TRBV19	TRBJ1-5	ASSFTGGGNQPQH
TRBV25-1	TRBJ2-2	ASSGSDRELF
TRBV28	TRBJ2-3	ASSLYGTGTDTQY
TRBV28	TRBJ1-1	ASSSGQVMNTEAF
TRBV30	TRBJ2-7	AWSGGLGGRAAGNEQY
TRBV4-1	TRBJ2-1	ASSQEGEEDEQF
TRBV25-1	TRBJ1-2	ASSEYRPGQGADGYT
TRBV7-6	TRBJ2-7	ASSPTSGNSYEQY
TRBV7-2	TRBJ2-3	ASSPGQRTDTQY
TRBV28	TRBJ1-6	ASSLSGGNYNSPLH
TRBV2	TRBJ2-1	ASRPGTSGADEQF
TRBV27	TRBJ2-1	ASSFNNEQF
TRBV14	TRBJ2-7	ASSQPEMVFEQY
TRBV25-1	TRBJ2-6	ASSDELVSGANVLT
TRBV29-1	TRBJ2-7	SVTGAGGGYEQY
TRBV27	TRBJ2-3	ASSLSAGAHTDTQY
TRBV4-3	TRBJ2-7	ASSRDRIRGANFYEQY
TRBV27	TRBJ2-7	ASSGGGYEQY
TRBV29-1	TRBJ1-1	SVQGNTEAF
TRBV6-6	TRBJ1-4	ASSGSTGPNEKLF
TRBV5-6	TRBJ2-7	ASSLPGTDEQY
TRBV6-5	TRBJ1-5	ASCLWTGALQH
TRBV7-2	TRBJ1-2	ASSLGGGAYGYT
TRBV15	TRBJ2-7	ATSDRRGLAGSHEQY
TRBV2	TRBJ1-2	ASLTQGDIINGYT
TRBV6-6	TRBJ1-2	ASSDFPGGGYGYT
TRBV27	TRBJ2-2	ASSFPGQKNTGELF
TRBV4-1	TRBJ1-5	ASSPVEGRVQPQH
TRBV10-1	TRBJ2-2	ASSDYRTSGGALATGELF
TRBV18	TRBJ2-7	ASSPQPSGEQY
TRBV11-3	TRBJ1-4	ASSLGTATNEKLF